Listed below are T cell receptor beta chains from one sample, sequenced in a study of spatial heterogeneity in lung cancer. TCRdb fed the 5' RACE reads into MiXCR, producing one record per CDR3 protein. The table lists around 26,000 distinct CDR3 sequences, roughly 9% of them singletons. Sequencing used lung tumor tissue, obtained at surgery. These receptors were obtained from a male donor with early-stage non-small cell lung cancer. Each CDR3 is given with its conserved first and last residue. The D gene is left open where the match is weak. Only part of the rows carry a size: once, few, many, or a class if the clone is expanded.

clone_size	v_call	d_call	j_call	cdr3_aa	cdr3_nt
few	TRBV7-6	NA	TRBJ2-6	CASSRRGTGANVLTF	TGTGCCAGCAGCCGCCGGGGGACTGGGGCCAACGTCCTGACTTTC
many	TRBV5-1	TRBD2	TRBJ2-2	CASSSDGGSTGELFF	TGCGCCAGCAGCTCTGACGGGGGGAGCACCGGGGAGCTGTTTTTT
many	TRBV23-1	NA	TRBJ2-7	CASSPRVNEQYF	TGCGCCAGCAGTCCCAGGGTAAACGAGCAGTACTTC
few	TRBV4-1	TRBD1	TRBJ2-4	CASSNRQGLAKNIQYF	TGCGCCAGCAGCAACCGACAGGGGTTAGCCAAAAACATTCAGTACTTC
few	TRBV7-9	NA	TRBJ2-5	CASSLSRRGETQYF	TGTGCCAGCAGCTTAAGTCGGAGAGGAGAGACCCAGTACTTC
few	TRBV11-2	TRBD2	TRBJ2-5	CASSPLTSGGALTQYF	TGTGCCAGCAGCCCGCTAACTAGCGGGGGCGCCTTGACCCAGTACTTC
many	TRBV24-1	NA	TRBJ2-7	CATSGDGDEQYF	TGTGCCACCAGTGGTGACGGAGACGAGCAGTACTTC
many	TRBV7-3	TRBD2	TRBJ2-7	CASSLSGSDEQYF	TGTGCCAGCAGCTTAAGCGGGAGCGACGAGCAGTACTTC
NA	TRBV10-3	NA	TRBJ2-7	CAISEKGGGPSEQYF	TGTGCCATCAGTGAGAAGGGGGGAGGGCCCTCGGAGCAGTACTTC
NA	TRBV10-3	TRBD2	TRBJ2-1	CAISEGTRPNEQFF	TGTGCCATCAGTGAGGGGACTAGACCCAATGAGCAGTTCTTC
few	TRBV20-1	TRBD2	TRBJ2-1	CSARTSGIGEQFF	TGCAGTGCCCGGACTAGCGGGATCGGTGAGCAGTTCTTC
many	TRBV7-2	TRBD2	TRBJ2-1	CASRTEAGGRDEQFF	TGTGCCAGCAGGACGGAGGCGGGAGGTCGGGATGAGCAGTTCTTC
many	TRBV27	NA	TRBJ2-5	CASSPQNPRLGETQYF	TGTGCCAGCAGTCCACAAAACCCTAGGCTCGGAGAGACCCAGTACTTC
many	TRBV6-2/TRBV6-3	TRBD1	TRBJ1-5	CASSYPRDSYQPQHF	TGTGCCAGCAGTTATCCCCGGGACAGTTATCAGCCCCAGCATTTT
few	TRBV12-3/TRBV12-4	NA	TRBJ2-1	CASSPTANEQFF	TGTGCCAGCAGTCCGACAGCCAATGAGCAGTTCTTC
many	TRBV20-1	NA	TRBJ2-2	CSASNFTGELFF	TGCAGTGCTAGCAACTTCACCGGGGAGCTGTTTTTT
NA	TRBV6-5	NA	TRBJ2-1	CASSYSAQIYNEQFF	TGTGCCAGCAGTTACTCTGCTCAGATATACAATGAGCAGTTCTTC
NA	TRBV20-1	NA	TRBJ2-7	CSARDRVGTGQYF	TGCAGTGCTAGAGATCGGGTAGGAACCGGGCAGTACTTC
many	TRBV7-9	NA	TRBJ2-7	CASQSGLTGGQYF	TGTGCCAGCCAATCGGGTCTGACTGGGGGGCAGTACTTC
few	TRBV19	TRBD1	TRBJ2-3	CASSVRQGETDTQYF	TGTGCCAGTAGTGTCCGACAGGGAGAAACAGATACGCAGTATTTT
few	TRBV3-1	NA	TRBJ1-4	CASSRGVNRKGNEKLFF	TGTGCCAGCAGCCGAGGGGTGAACAGGAAGGGAAATGAAAAACTGTTTTTT
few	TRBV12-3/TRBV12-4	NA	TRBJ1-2	CATGRGINGYTF	TGTGCCACCGGGAGAGGGATCAATGGCTACACCTTC
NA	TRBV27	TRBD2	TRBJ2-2	CASTRWGGAHGELFF	TGTGCCAGCACCCGTTGGGGGGGAGCTCACGGGGAGCTGTTTTTT
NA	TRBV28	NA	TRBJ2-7	CASSRDLMTGYEQYF	TGTGCCAGCAGTAGAGACTTAATGACAGGCTACGAGCAGTACTTC
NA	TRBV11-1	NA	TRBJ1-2	CASSAQGNYGYTF	TGTGCCAGCAGCGCTCAGGGGAACTATGGCTACACCTTC
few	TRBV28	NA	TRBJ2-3	CASSFERYTDTQYF	TGTGCCAGCAGTTTCGAGCGATACACAGATACGCAGTATTTT
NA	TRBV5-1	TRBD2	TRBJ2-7	CASRREVYEQYF	TGCGCCAGCAGGCGGGAGGTTTACGAGCAGTACTTC
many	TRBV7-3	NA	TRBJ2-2	CASSPLGGSTGELFF	TGTGCCAGCAGCCCCCTCGGGGGATCCACCGGGGAGCTGTTTTTT
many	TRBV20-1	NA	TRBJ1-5	CSASALNQPQHF	TGCAGTGCTAGCGCACTCAATCAGCCCCAGCATTTT
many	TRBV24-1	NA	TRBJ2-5	CATGPEGEETQYF	TGTGCCACCGGACCTGAAGGGGAAGAGACCCAGTACTTC
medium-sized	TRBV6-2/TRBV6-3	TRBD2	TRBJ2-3	CASSYSLAVVTDTQYF	TGTGCCAGCAGTTACTCCCTAGCGGTAGTCACAGATACGCAGTATTTT
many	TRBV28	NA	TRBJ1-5	CASSPRLGVRQPQHF	TGTGCCAGCAGCCCTCGTTTGGGGGTTCGTCAGCCCCAGCATTTT
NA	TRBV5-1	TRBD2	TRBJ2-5	CASSLNPLAGVETQYF	TGCGCCAGCAGCTTGAACCCTCTAGCGGGGGTGGAGACCCAGTACTTC
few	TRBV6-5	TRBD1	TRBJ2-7	CASSYGAGGYEQYF	TGTGCCAGCAGTTACGGGGCAGGGGGCTACGAGCAGTACTTC
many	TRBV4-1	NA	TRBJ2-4	CASSQDRLGGDIQYF	TGCGCCAGCAGCCAAGATCGACTTGGGGGAGACATTCAGTACTTC
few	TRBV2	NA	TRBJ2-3	CASSAQGTDTQYF	TGTGCCAGCAGTGCGCAGGGCACAGATACGCAGTATTTT
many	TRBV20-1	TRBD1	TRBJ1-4	CSARGTGREKLFF	TGCAGTGCTCGGGGGACAGGGCGGGAAAAACTGTTTTTT
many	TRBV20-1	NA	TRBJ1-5	CSARTPNQPQHF	TGCAGTGCTAGGACTCCCAATCAGCCCCAGCATTTT
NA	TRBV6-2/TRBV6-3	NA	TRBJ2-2	CASIPDSFLNTGELFF	TGTGCCAGCATCCCCGACAGCTTCTTGAACACCGGGGAGCTGTTTTTT
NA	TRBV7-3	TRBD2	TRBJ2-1	CASSRGLAVNEQFF	TGTGCCAGCAGCCGGGGACTAGCGGTCAATGAGCAGTTCTTC
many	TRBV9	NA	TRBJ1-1	CASSVAGNTEAFF	TGTGCCAGCAGCGTAGCAGGGAACACTGAAGCTTTCTTT
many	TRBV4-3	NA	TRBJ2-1	CASSQDLGGREQFF	TGCGCCAGCAGCCAAGATTTGGGGGGCAGGGAGCAGTTCTTC
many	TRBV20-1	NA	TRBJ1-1	CSAPTRVRGTEAFF	TGCAGTGCTCCCACTAGGGTGAGGGGCACTGAAGCTTTCTTT
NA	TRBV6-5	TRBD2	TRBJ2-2	CASLERGETKNTGELFF	TGTGCCAGCTTGGAGCGGGGGGAAACAAAGAACACCGGGGAGCTGTTTTTT
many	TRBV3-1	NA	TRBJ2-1	CASRTSGNEQFF	TGTGCCAGCAGGACTAGTGGCAATGAGCAGTTCTTC
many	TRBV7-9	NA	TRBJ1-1	CASSYSGTVGTEAFF	TGTGCCAGCAGTTATTCCGGGACGGTCGGTACTGAAGCTTTCTTT
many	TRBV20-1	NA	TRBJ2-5	CSEEGEGETQYF	TGCAGTGAGGAGGGAGAGGGTGAGACCCAGTACTTC
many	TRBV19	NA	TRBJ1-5	CASSEGRDQPQHF	TGTGCCAGTAGTGAGGGGCGCGATCAGCCCCAGCATTTT
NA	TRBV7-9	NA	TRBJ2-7	CASSRGGGSYEQYF	TGTGCCAGCAGCCGTGGAGGGGGGTCCTACGAGCAGTACTTC
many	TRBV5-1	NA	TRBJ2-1	CASRDSGNYNEQFF	TGCGCCAGCAGGGATAGCGGAAATTACAATGAGCAGTTCTTC
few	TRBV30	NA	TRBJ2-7	CAWQTVYSYEQYF	TGTGCCTGGCAGACAGTTTACTCCTACGAGCAGTACTTC
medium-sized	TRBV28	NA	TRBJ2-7	CASRSPPGVLGF	TGTGCCAGCAGATCCCCCCCGGGAGTATTGGGCTTC
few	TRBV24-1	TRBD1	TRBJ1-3	CATSQGNTGNTIYF	TGTGCCACTTCACAGGGGAATACTGGAAACACCATATATTTT
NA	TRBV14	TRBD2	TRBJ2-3	CASSQGSVAGGQDTQYF	TGTGCCAGCAGCCAGGGTTCAGTAGCGGGGGGGCAAGATACGCAGTATTTT